The 5 T cell receptor beta chains below all came from one sample that was sequenced in a study of blood T cell repertoires in COVID-19. Assay: immunoSEQ multiplex PCR; the TCRdb copy retains only in-frame clones and omits some. This table has under 250,000 clones, roughly 87% appearing once. The sequenced sample was PBMCs or T cells enriched from blood (not recorded which). These receptors all come from a woman aged 25 to 39 with acute COVID-19.

This chain connects TRBV18 to TRBJ1-4; D unresolved. The CDR3 covers 17 residues. The germline CDR1 and CDR2 sequences are KGHSH and LQKENI. The V and J ends lost 3 bases and 0 bases respectively, with 14 bases between them. The CDR3 here is CASSPVTNRPTNEKLFF. The DNA of the CDR3 is TGTGCCAGCTCACCTGTGACAAATCGTCCAACTAATGAAAAACTGTTTTTT.

The genes are TRBV3-1 (or the pseudogene TRBV3-2) and TRBJ2-5; TRBD2 matches at 10 bases. Germline loops: CDR1 LGHDT, CDR2 YNNKEL (reference sequence). The junction had 4 bases not matched to a gene; V was cut back by 1 base and J by 5 bases. The CDR3 contains 15 residues. This CDR3 is CASSQGTSGMETQYF. CDR3 sequence (DNA): TGTGCCAGCAGCCAAGGGACTAGCGGTATGGAGACCCAGTACTTC.

This rearrangement joins TRBV19 to TRBJ2-4; 8 bases map to TRBD1. V lost 3 bases to trimming and J lost 0 bases; unmatched junction nucleotides: 7. This CDR3 contains 17 residues. CDR1 is LNHDA, CDR2 SQIVND, per germline (reference sequence). The CDR3 DNA follows: TGTGCCAGTAGTATCCCCGGGACAGGAAGAGCCAAAAACATTCAGTACTTC. This sequence encodes CASSIPGTGRAKNIQYF.

Only a few counts were recorded for this clone. V and J are TRBV4-3 and TRBJ1-2; D is possibly TRBD1 (6 bases). V lost 2 bases and J lost 7, with 14 bases in between. Germline-derived CDR1 and CDR2 are LGHNA and YSLEER. CDR3 length: 14 amino acids. CDR3 in amino acids: CASSQLTGSLGYTF. CDR3 DNA: TGCGCCAGCAGCCAACTAACAGGGTCCCTTGGCTACACCTTC.

The V call is TRBV7-9, the J call TRBJ1-1; 7 bases line up with TRBD1. Germline V gene lookup returns CDR1 SEHNR and CDR2 FQNEAQ (reference sequence). This CDR3 comprises 17 residues. The ends lost 4 bases at V and 2 bases at J; junction bases unmatched: 13. The CDR3 DNA sequence: TGTGCCAGCAGCTCCAACCGGGACAGACTAACTAACACTGAAGCTTTCTTT. This translates into CASSSNRDRLTNTEAFF.